These 22 T cell receptor beta chains came from one sample sequenced in a study of beta chain features in type 1 diabetes. The study reverse transcribed the entire isolated RNA, so it sequenced expressed TCRB transcripts. Method: immunoSEQ multiplex PCR; TCRdb's copy keeps in-frame clones and lacks some. This table has some 500,000 clones, about an eighth appearing once. Sequenced material: naive CD4+ T cells from blood. These receptors all stem from a young woman in good health.

The chain employs TRBV29-1 and TRBJ2-1, with 8 bases that match TRBD2. CDR3 length equals 15 residues. J gave up 0 bases and V 5 bases, and 6 bases lay outside the gene matches. The germline CDR1 and CDR2 sequences are SQVTM and ANQGSEA. The CDR3 spells CSVRSGGSSYNEQFF. The CDR3, as DNA: TGCAGCGTTCGCAGCGGGGGCAGCTCCTACAATGAGCAGTTCTTC.

This sequence joins TRBV5-4 and TRBJ2-7; tentative D call: TRBD1 (6 bases). Trimming removed 1 base at V and 0 bases at J, with 20 bases between. This CDR3 contains 18 residues. From germline, CDR1 is SGHNT and CDR2 YYREEE (reference sequence). As DNA, the CDR3 is TGTGCCAGCAGCTTGCCCCGCAGGGGTCCTCTTAGCTCCTACGAGCAGTACGTC. Protein: CASSLPRRGPLSSYEQYV.

There are a few counts of this clone. This sequence joins TRBV18 and TRBJ1-1; D remains unclear. The ends were cut back, 4 bases at V and 0 bases at J, with 9 bases in the middle. The CDR3 has 14 amino acids. The V gene's germline CDR1 is KGHSH and CDR2 LQKENI. In DNA, the CDR3 is TGTGCCAGCTCACGGAGTGGATTGAACACTGAAGCTTTCTTT. Encoded protein: CASSRSGLNTEAFF.

This clone turned up a few times. The rearrangement joins TRBV19 to TRBJ2-2; D might be TRBD1 (5 bases). Per the germline V gene, CDR1 is LNHDA and CDR2 is SQIVND (reference sequence). V lost 5 bases and J 7 bases, leaving 5 bases between the germline ends. The CDR3 consists of 11 residues. In DNA, the CDR3 is TGTGCCAGTAGTCAGGGCGGGGAGCTGTTTTTT. The encoded protein is CASSQGGELFF.

Only a few counts were recorded for this clone. This chain uses TRBV14 with TRBJ1-2; D is unclear. V shed 4 bases and J shed 8 bases, with 14 bases lying between them. From germline, CDR1 is SGHDN and CDR2 FVKESK. The length of the CDR3 is 13 residues. The CDR3 loop reads CASSRGFPGGYTF. The CDR3 DNA is TGTGCCAGCAGCCGAGGGTTTCCGGGCGGCTACACCTTC.

This chain connects TRBV30 to TRBJ2-2; unclear D gene. Germline V CDR1 and CDR2: GTSNPN, SVGIG (reference sequence). CDR3 length: 13 residues. The V gene lost 3 bases and the J gene lost 7 bases, with 12 bases spanning the gap. The CDR3 protein is CAWSRNFGGELFF. For the CDR3, the DNA is TGTGCCTGGAGCCGTAATTTCGGCGGGGAGCTGTTTTTT.

The chain joins TRBV4-2 to TRBJ2-4; possibly TRBD2 for D (5 bases). The CDR3 length is 16 residues. Germline CDR1 and CDR2: LGHNA and YNFKEQ. V was shortened by 0 bases and J by 2 bases, with 11 bases between the two germline ends. The CDR3 here is CASSQDSTRTKNIQYF. The CDR3 coding sequence is TGTGCCAGCAGCCAAGATAGTACTAGGACCAAAAACATTCAGTACTTC.

The V call is TRBV6-5, the J call TRBJ2-7; D perhaps matches TRBD1 (5 bases). The CDR3 extends over 14 amino acids. Trimming cost V 5 bases and J 1 base, with 12 bases left between them. Germline V CDR1 and CDR2: MNHEY, SVGAGI. CDR3 DNA: TGTGCCAGCAGTAGGACATTCCAATCCTACGAGCAGTACGTC. This gives the protein CASSRTFQSYEQYV.

The sample holds a few counts of this clone. This chain uses TRBV4-1 with TRBJ1-2; 7 bases are shared with TRBD1. CDR1 and CDR2 from the germline V gene are MGHRA and YSYEKL. The CDR3 is made up of 14 amino acids. V gave up 4 bases and J gave up 4 bases; unmatched junction bases: 6. CDR3 residues: CASSRPGQPYGYTF. CDR3 nucleotide sequence: TGCGCCAGCAGCCGTCCGGGACAGCCCTATGGCTACACCTTC.

This clone appeared a few times. The chain links TRBV11-2 to TRBJ2-4; TRBD2 is a possible D gene (5 bases). This CDR3 region has 14 residues. Germline-derived CDR1 and CDR2 are SGHAT and FQNNGV. V lost 2 bases to trimming and J lost 1 base, with 6 bases between them. The CDR3 DNA is TGTGCCAGCAGCTTACAGCGGGCCAAAAACATTCAGTACTTC. This translates into CASSLQRAKNIQYF.

This clone has just a few counts. This sequence joins TRBV18 and TRBJ1-2; TRBD1 agrees at 7 bases. V was clipped by 2 bases and J by 6 bases; unmatched bases: 0. Germline CDR1 KGHSH, CDR2 LQKENI. This CDR3 contains 12 residues. In nucleotides, the CDR3 is TGTGCCAGCTCACCAGGGACAGATGGCTACACCTTC. It specifies CASSPGTDGYTF.

This chain links TRBV7-2 with TRBJ2-2, with D uncertain. CDR1 and CDR2 (germline): SGHTA, FQGNSA. V lost 4 bases to trimming and J lost 7 bases, with 7 bases between them. This CDR3 is built from 12 residues. CDR3 nucleotide sequence: TGTGCCAGCAGCTCCAGGCGCGGGGAGCTGTTTTTT. Amino acid sequence: CASSSRRGELFF.

This clone occurred a few times. The chain combines TRBV29-1 with TRBJ2-5; perhaps TRBD1 as D (8 bases). Germline lookup yields CDR1 SQVTM and CDR2 ANQGSEA. V was trimmed by 7 bases and J by 5 bases, leaving 14 bases between them. The CDR3 is 12 amino acids. Written as DNA, the CDR3 is TGCAGCGAAATACAGGGGGGGGAGACCCAGTACTTC. The encoded protein is CSEIQGGETQYF.

The chain joins TRBV27 to TRBJ2-7; 11 bases line up with TRBD2. The germline CDR1 and CDR2 sequences are MNHEY and SMNVEV (reference sequence). This CDR3 comprises 15 residues. The V and J ends lost 7 bases and 6 bases, in that order; junction bases with no gene match: 11. CDR3 nucleotides: TGTGCCAGCAAAGGAGATCTAGCGGGGGGTGGCGAGCAGTACTTC. Translation gives CASKGDLAGGGEQYF.

This clone was recorded a few times. The rearrangement links TRBV4-3 to TRBJ2-3, with D hard to call. CDR3 length equals 14 residues. V lost 0 bases and J lost 7, with 11 bases in between. In germline, CDR1 is LGHNA, CDR2 YSLEER. The CDR3 coding sequence is TGCGCCAGCAGCCAAGATCTTGATTTCTATACGCAGTATTTT. It yields the protein CASSQDLDFYTQYF.

This clone has a handful of counts. The chain employs TRBV14 and TRBJ2-7, with no clear D. This CDR3 is built from 12 residues. CDR1 is SGHDN and CDR2 is FVKESK in the germline V gene. Trimming removed 1 base from V and 6 bases from J, with 7 bases in between. CDR3 loop: CASSQGKGEQYV. The CDR3 coding sequence is TGTGCCAGCAGCCAAGGCAAGGGCGAGCAGTACGTC.

The chain employs TRBV4-1 and TRBJ2-1; 7 bases are a match to TRBD1. Unmatched junction bases numbered 5, after V lost 3 bases and J lost 0 bases. Per germline, CDR1 MGHRA and CDR2 YSYEKL. The CDR3 sequence is 16 residues long. Here the CDR3 DNA reads TGCGCCAGCAGCCAGAGGGACAGTGGCTCCTACAATGAGCAGTTCTTC. This encodes CASSQRDSGSYNEQFF.

This rearrangement joins TRBV10-3 to TRBJ2-4, with TRBD1 matching 9 bases. The CDR3 totals 14 residues. The germline V gene encodes CDR1 ENHRY and CDR2 SYGVKD. J gave up 4 bases and V 2 bases, and 0 bases lay outside the gene matches. CDR3 coding DNA: TGTGCCATCAGTGAGGGACAGGGGAAAAACATTCAGTACTTC. Translation: CAISEGQGKNIQYF.

The sample holds a few counts of this clone. V usage is TRBV4-3 and J usage is TRBJ1-2, with TRBD1 matching over 7 bases. Germline V gene lookup returns CDR1 LGHNA and CDR2 YSLEER. With V trimmed by 1 base and J by 2 bases, 7 bases remained unmatched. This CDR3 is built from 16 residues. The CDR3 sequence: CASSQAFGQANYGYTF. DNA for the CDR3: TGCGCCAGCAGCCAAGCATTCGGACAGGCCAACTATGGCTACACCTTC.

The chain carries TRBV5-1 and TRBJ2-5; D gene uncertain. The CDR3 runs 13 residues. V lost 1 base to trimming and J lost 0 bases, with 4 bases between them. Germline loops: CDR1 SGHRS, CDR2 YFSETQ. DNA of the CDR3: TGCGCCAGCAGCTTGACACACCAAGAGACCCAGTACTTC. Its protein product is CASSLTHQETQYF.

This clone appeared many times. The J gene is TRBJ2-7, the V gene TRBV30; D perhaps matches TRBD2 (6 bases). From germline, CDR1 is GTSNPN and CDR2 SVGIG (reference sequence). CDR3 length: 15 residues. Trimming shortened V by 4 bases and J by 2 bases, and 18 bases separated the two germline ends. In nucleotides, the CDR3 is TGTGCCTGGAACAGGTATACGGGAGCTACCTACGAGCAGTACTTC. Translating gives CAWNRYTGATYEQYF.

This clone was counted only a few times. V and J are TRBV10-3 and TRBJ2-6, with D possibly TRBD2 on 6 matching bases. The CDR3 totals 14 residues. Germline V CDR1 and CDR2: ENHRY, SYGVKD. Trimming pared 10 bases from V and 0 bases from J, leaving 10 bases between. The CDR3 DNA sequence: TGTGCCACGCGCGGGGCCTCTGGGGCCAACGTCCTGACTTTC. Translated, it gives CATRGASGANVLTF.